This T cell receptor (beta chain) was documented in a study of T cell changes during pregnancy in multiple sclerosis. The length of the CDR3 is 16 residues. Germline V CDR1 and CDR2: SGDLS, YYNGEE. J was trimmed by 2 bases and V by 0 bases; bases with no gene match: 5. Method: immunoSEQ multiplex PCR; TCRdb's copy keeps in-frame clones and lacks some. Found here are some 90,000 clones, more than 85% of them singletons; the top ten hold 1.5%. Sequences were derived from peripheral blood, sampled in the first trimester of pregnancy. The chain employs TRBV9 and TRBJ2-5, with 9 bases matching TRBD2. The source of this sequence is a female donor with multiple sclerosis, enrolled in a pregnancy study. CDR3 sequence (DNA): TGTGCCAGCAGCGTAGGCGTAGCGGGGGTTCAAGAGACCCAGTACTTC. Its translation is CASSVGVAGVQETQYF.